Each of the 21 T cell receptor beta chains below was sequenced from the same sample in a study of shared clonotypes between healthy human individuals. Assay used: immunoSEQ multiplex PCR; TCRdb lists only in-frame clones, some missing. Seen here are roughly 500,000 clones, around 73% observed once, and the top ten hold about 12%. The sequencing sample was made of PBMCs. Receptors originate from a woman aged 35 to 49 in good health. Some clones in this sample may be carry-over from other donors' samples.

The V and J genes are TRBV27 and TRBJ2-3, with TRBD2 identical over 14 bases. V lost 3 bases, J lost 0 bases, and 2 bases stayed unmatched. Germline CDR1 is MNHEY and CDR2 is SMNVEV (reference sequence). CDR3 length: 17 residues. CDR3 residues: CASSFRLAGGSTDTQYF. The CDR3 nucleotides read TGTGCCAGCAGTTTTAGACTAGCGGGAGGGAGCACAGATACGCAGTATTTT.

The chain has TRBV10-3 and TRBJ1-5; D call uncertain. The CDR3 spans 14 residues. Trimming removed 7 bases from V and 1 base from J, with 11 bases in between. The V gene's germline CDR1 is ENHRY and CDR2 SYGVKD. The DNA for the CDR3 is TGTGCCATCAAGGCGGAGTTAAGCAATCAGCCCCAGCATTTT. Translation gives CAIKAELSNQPQHF.

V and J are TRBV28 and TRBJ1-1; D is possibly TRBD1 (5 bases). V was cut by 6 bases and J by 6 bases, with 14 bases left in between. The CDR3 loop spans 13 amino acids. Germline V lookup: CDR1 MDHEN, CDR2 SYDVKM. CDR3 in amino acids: CASRNPGLPEAFF. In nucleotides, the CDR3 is TGTGCCAGCAGGAACCCAGGGCTCCCTGAAGCTTTCTTT.

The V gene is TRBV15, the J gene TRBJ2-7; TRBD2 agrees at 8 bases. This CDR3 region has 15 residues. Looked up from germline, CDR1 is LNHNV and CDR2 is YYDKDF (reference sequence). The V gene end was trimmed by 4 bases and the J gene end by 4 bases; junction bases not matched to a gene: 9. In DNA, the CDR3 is TGTGCCACCAGCACGGTCGGACTAGCTAATTACGAGCAGTACTTC. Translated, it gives CATSTVGLANYEQYF.

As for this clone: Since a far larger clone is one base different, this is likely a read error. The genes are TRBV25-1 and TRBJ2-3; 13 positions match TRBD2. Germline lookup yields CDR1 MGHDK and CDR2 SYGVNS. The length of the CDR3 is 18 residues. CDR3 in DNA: TGTGGCAGCAGTGTACTAGCGGGAGGGATCTTCGGCACAGATACGCAGTATTTT. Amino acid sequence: CGSSVLAGGIFGTDTQYF.

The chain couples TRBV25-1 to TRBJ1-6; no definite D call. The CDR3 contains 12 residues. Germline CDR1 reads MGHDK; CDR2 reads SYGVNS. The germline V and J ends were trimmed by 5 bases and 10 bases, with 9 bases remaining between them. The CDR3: CASSIYGSPLHF. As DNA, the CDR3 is TGTGCCAGCAGTATATACGGCTCACCCCTCCACTTT.

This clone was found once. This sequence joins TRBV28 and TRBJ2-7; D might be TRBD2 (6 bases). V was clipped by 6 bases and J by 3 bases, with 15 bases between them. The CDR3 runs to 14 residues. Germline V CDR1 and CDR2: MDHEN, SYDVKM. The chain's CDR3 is CASRNSGGGYEQYF. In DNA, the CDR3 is TGTGCCAGCAGAAACTCCGGGGGTGGCTACGAGCAGTACTTC.

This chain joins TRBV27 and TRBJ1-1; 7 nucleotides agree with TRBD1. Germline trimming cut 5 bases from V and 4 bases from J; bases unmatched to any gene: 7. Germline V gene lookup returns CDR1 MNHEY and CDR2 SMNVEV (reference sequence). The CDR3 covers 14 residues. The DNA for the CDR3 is TGTGCCAGCAGTGCACGGAGGGGGCCCACTGAAGCTTTCTTT. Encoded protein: CASSARRGPTEAFF.

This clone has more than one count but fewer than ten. The CDR3 DNA reads as TGCAGCGTAGCCCGGGACATTGCGACAGATACGCAGTATTTT. The encoded protein is CSVARDIATDTQYF. This sequence joins TRBV29-1 and TRBJ2-3, with D perhaps TRBD1 (6 bases). With 6 bases removed from V and 3 bases from J, the gap between germline ends came to 16 bases. This CDR3 is built from 14 residues. CDR1 is SQVTM and CDR2 is ANQGSEA in the germline V gene.

The CDR3 nucleotides are TGTGCCAGCAGTTTTGGGCTAGCGGGAATCACAGATACGCAGTATTTT. It is translated as CASSFGLAGITDTQYF. V usage is TRBV28 and J usage is TRBJ2-3; 9 bases fit TRBD2. The V and J ends lost 3 bases and 2 bases, in that order; junction bases with no gene match: 6. Germline-derived CDR1 and CDR2 are MDHEN and SYDVKM. CDR3 length equals 16 residues.

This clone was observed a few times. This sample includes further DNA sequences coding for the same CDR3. In nucleotides, the CDR3 is TGTGCCTGGAGTGTACAAGGGGATCAGCCCCAGCATTTT. Its translation: CAWSVQGDQPQHF. The rearrangement uses TRBV30 and TRBJ1-5; D may be TRBD1 (5 bases). Germline V gene lookup returns CDR1 GTSNPN and CDR2 SVGIG (reference sequence). The length of the CDR3 is 13 residues. Trimming removed 0 bases at V and 5 bases at J, with 8 bases between. Using reference TRBV30 and TRBJ1-5 for the parts outside the CDR3, the full variable domain is SQTIHQWPATLVQPVGSPLSLECTVEGTSNPNLYWYRQAAGRGLQLLFYSVGIGQISSEVPQNLSASRPQDRQFILSSKKLLLSDSGFYLCAWSVQGDQPQHFGDGTRLSIL.

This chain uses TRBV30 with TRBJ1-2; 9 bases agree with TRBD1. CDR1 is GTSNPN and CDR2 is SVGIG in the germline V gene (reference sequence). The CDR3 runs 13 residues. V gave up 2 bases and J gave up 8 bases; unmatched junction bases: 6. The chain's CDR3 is CAWSPGTGYGYTF. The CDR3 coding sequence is TGTGCCTGGAGTCCCGGGACAGGGTACGGCTACACCTTC.

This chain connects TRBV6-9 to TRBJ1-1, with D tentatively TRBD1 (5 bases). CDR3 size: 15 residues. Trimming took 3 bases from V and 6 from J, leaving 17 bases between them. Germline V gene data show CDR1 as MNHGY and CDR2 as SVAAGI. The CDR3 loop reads CASSYAGRGSSEAFF. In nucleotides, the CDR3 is TGTGCCAGCAGTTACGCGGGACGGGGTTCATCTGAAGCTTTCTTT.

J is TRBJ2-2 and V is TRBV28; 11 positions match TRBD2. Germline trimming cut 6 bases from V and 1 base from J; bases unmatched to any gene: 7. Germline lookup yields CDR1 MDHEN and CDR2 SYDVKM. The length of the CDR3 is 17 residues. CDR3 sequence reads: CASSYPGTSGNTGELFF. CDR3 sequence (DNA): TGTGCCAGCAGCTATCCCGGGACTAGCGGGAACACCGGGGAGCTGTTTTTT.

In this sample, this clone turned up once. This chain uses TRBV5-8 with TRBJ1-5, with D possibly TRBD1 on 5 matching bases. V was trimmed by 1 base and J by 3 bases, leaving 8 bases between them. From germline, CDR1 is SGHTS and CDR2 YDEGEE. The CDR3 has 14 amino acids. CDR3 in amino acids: CASSLRQPNQPQHF. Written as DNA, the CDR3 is TGTGCCAGCAGCTTGAGACAGCCCAATCAGCCCCAGCATTTT.

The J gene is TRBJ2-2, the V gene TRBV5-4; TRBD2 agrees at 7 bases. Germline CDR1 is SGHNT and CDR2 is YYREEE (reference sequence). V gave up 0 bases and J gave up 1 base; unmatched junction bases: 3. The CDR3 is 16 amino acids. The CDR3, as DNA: TGTGCCAGCAGCTTGGCCAGCGGGATGAACACCGGGGAGCTGTTTTTT. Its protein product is CASSLASGMNTGELFF.

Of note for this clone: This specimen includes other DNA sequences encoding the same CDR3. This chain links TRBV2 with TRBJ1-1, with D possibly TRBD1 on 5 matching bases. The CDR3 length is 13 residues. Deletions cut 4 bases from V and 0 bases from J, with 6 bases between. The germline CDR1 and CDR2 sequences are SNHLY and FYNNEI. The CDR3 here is CASSGQMNTEAFF. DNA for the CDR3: TGTGCCAGCAGTGGACAGATGAACACTGAAGCTTTCTTT.

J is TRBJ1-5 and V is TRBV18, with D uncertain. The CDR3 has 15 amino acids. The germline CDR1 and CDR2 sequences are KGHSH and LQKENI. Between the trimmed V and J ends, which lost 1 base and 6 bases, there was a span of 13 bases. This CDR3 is CASSPLSVVGQPQHF. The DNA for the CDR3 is TGTGCCAGCTCACCACTTTCGGTGGTAGGTCAGCCCCAGCATTTT.

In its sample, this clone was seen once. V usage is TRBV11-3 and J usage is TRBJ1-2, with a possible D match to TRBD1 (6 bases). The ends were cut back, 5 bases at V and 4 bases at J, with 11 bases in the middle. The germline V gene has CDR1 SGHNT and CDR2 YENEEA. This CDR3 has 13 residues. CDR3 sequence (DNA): TGTGCCAGCAGCGTTACAGGGTTCTATGGCTACACCTTC. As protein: CASSVTGFYGYTF.

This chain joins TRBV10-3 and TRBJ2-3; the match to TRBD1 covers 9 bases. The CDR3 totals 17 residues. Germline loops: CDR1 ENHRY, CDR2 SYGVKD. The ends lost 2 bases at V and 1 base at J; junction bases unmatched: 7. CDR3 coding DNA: TGTGCCATCAGTGAGACCGGGACAGGGTCAGGCACAGATACGCAGTATTTT. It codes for CAISETGTGSGTDTQYF.

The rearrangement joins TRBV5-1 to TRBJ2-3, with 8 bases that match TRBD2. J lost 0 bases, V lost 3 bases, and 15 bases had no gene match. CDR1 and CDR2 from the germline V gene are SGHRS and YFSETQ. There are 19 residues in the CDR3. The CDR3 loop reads CASSSYTGTRLSSTDTQYF. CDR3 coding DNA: TGCGCCAGCAGCTCCTATACTGGGACTAGATTATCTAGCACAGATACGCAGTATTTT.